These T cell receptor beta chains were read from a single sample in a study of CD8+CD57+ T cells in acquired aplastic anemia. TCRdb re-called the reads through MiXCR, storing one row per CDR3 protein. The sample shows fewer than 200,000 distinct CDR3 sequences, about 60% of them seen only once. The sample consisted of sorted CD4+, CD8+, or CD8+CD57+ T cells (not recorded which) from PBMCs. Receptors originate from a human donor in good health. The CDR3 runs from the conserved cysteine through the conserved F or W. The D gene is left open where the match is weak. Some rows have no size entry. The others give once, few or many, or a class for an expanded clone.

D,size,V,J,CDR3,DNA
.,.,TRBV7-2,TRBJ1-1,CASSYRDSRSREAFF,TGTGCCAGCAGCTACCGGGACTCACGATCCCGTGAAGCTTTCTTT
.,.,TRBV20-1,TRBJ1-6,CSAPGVSGSPLHF,TGCAGTGCACCAGGGGTTAGCGGTTCACCCCTCCACTTT
TRBD1,.,TRBV5-1,TRBJ2-3,CASSLGDRADTQYF,TGCGCCAGCAGCTTGGGAGACAGGGCGGATACGCAGTATTTT
TRBD1,many,TRBV6-5,TRBJ1-1,CASSYAGGITEAFF,TGTGCCAGCAGTTACGCAGGGGGCATCACTGAAGCTTTCTTT
TRBD1,.,TRBV5-8,TRBJ1-5,CASSLEGTGFNQPQHF,TGTGCCAGCAGCTTGGAAGGGACAGGGTTCAATCAGCCCCAGCATTTT
TRBD1,.,TRBV20-1,TRBJ1-6,CSAPGQAGSPLHF,TGCAGTGCTCCGGGACAGGCCGGTTCACCCCTCCACTTT
.,.,TRBV13,TRBJ2-1,CASSPGAGSSYNEQFF,TGTGCCAGCAGCCCCGGGGCGGGGAGCTCCTACAATGAGCAGTTCTTC
.,.,TRBV12-3/TRBV12-4,TRBJ2-5,CASSFIETQYF,TGTGCCAGCAGTTTTATAGAGACCCAGTACTTC
.,.,TRBV20-1,TRBJ2-7,CSAPGDYEQYF,TGCAGTGCCCCTGGGGACTACGAGCAGTACTTC
.,.,TRBV25-1,TRBJ2-7,CASSEEYSYEQYF,TGTGCCAGCAGTGAGGAGTACTCCTACGAGCAGTACTTC
.,many,TRBV11-2,TRBJ2-2,CASSWDPANTGELFF,TGTGCCAGCAGCTGGGACCCCGCGAACACCGGGGAGCTGTTTTTT
TRBD1,.,TRBV2,TRBJ2-5,CAVLLQGAEAQYF,TGTGCCGTCCTTCTTCAGGGGGCAGAGGCCCAGTACTTC
TRBD2,few,TRBV10-3,TRBJ2-5,CAISELAGGKETQYF,TGTGCCATCAGTGAACTAGCGGGAGGGAAAGAGACCCAGTACTTC
.,many,TRBV5-6,TRBJ1-5,CASSLDGGNQPQHF,TGTGCCAGCAGCTTGGACGGCGGCAATCAGCCCCAGCATTTT
TRBD2,many,TRBV19,TRBJ2-1,CASSPGTSVHEQFF,TGTGCCAGTAGTCCCGGGACTAGCGTTCATGAGCAGTTCTTC
.,once,TRBV5-1,TRBJ2-6,CASSLQDSGANVLTF,TGCGCCAGCAGCTTACAGGACTCTGGGGCCAACGTCCTGACTTTC